The 29 T cell receptor beta chains below were found in one sample sequenced in a study of blood T cell repertoires in COVID-19. Using immunoSEQ multiplex PCR, the repertoire was profiled, and TCRdb retains in-frame clones only, with some absent. The profile covers approximately 470,000 clones, with roughly 87% appearing a single time and roughly 0.7% taken by the ten largest. The specimen was PBMCs or T cells enriched from blood (not recorded which). The receptors here all came from a woman younger than 30 who had recovered from COVID-19.

This clone appeared once. The rearrangement uses TRBV5-1 and TRBJ2-3, with TRBD2 identical over 11 bases. The junction had 10 bases not matched to a gene; V was cut back by 4 bases and J by 6 bases. In germline, CDR1 is SGHRS, CDR2 YFSETQ. The CDR3 has 16 residues. The CDR3 DNA reads TGCGCCAGCAGCCCTTTAGCGGGGGGGCTATCGGATACGCAGTATTTT. Encoded protein: CASSPLAGGLSDTQYF. Filled out from reference TRBV5-1 and TRBJ2-3, the complete variable domain reads KAGVTQTPRYLIKTRGQQVTLSCSPISGHRSVSWYQQTPGQGLQFLFEYFSETQRNKGNFPGRFSGRQFSNSRSEMNVSTLELGDSALYLCASSPLAGGLSDTQYFGPGTRLTVL.

The rearrangement joins TRBV24-1 to TRBJ1-5; 10 positions match TRBD1. Germline-derived CDR1 and CDR2 are KGHDR and SFDVKD. The CDR3 consists of 15 residues. V dropped 3 bases and J dropped 8; count of bases not matched to a gene: 6. CDR3 DNA: TGTGCCACCAGTGATGCGACAGGGGGCAAGGAGCCCCAGCATTTT. It yields the protein CATSDATGGKEPQHF.

This sequence joins TRBV7-3 and TRBJ1-6; the match to TRBD1 covers 9 bases. Germline CDR1 reads SGHTA; CDR2 reads FQGTGA. CDR3 length: 14 residues. J lost 7 bases, V lost 3 bases, and 1 base had no gene match. The CDR3 region has the DNA TGTGCCAGCAGCTTGGACAGGGGAAATTCACCCCTCCACTTT. The encoded protein is CASSLDRGNSPLHF.

This chain uses TRBV6-1 with TRBJ1-3; no clear D gene. V was cut by 3 bases and J by 1 base, with 10 bases left in between. Germline CDR1 MNHNS, CDR2 SASEGT. The CDR3 runs to 15 residues. The CDR3 DNA is TGTGCCAGCAGTGAGAGCGGGGAGTCTGGAAACACCATATATTTT. Its protein is CASSESGESGNTIYF.

V and J are TRBV19 and TRBJ2-7; no definite D call. The CDR3 runs 12 residues. Between the trimmed V and J ends, which lost 5 bases and 0 bases, there was a span of 5 bases. The germline CDR1 and CDR2 sequences are LNHDA and SQIVND (reference sequence). For the CDR3, the DNA is TGTGCCAGTAGTGCAGGCTCCTACGAGCAGTACTTC. It codes for CASSAGSYEQYF.

CDR3: CASSSQGQRILTEAFF. The CDR3 region has the DNA TGTGCCAGCAGTTCACAGGGGCAACGAATACTTACTGAAGCTTTCTTT. The V call is TRBV28, the J call TRBJ1-1; the match to TRBD1 covers 7 bases. CDR3 length equals 16 residues. V lost 4 bases and J lost 5; bases outside the gene matches: 13. The germline V gene encodes CDR1 MDHEN and CDR2 SYDVKM. Supplemented by reference TRBV28 and TRBJ1-1, the full variable domain reads DVKVTQSSRYLVKRTGEKVFLECVQDMDHENMFWYRQDPGLGLRLIYFSYDVKMKEKGDIPEGYSVSREKKERFSLILESASTNQTSMYLCASSSQGQRILTEAFFGQGTRLTVV.

The genes are TRBV28 and TRBJ1-2; no clear D gene. Germline V CDR1 and CDR2: MDHEN, SYDVKM. Trimming stripped 2 bases from V and 7 bases from J, with 8 bases between. CDR3 length: 12 residues. CDR3 amino acids: CASSLRESGYTF. The CDR3 DNA sequence: TGTGCCAGCAGTTTAAGGGAGTCTGGCTACACCTTC.

The chain uses TRBV12-5 and TRBJ2-1; 10 positions match TRBD2. V dropped 5 bases and J dropped 3; count of bases not matched to a gene: 10. Looked up from germline, CDR1 is LGHNT and CDR2 is FRNRAP. The CDR3 has 17 amino acids. CDR3 DNA sequence: TGTGCTAGTGGTCCCATCATAGCGGGGGGAGTCTACAATGAGCAGTTCTTC. Protein: CASGPIIAGGVYNEQFF.

The chain recombines TRBV6-5 with TRBJ2-7; D unclear. Germline CDR1 is MNHEY and CDR2 is SVGAGI. This CDR3 is built from 15 residues. V was trimmed by 6 bases and J by 0 bases, leaving 15 bases between them. CDR3 in DNA: TGTGCCAGCAGCCCGTACGCAGGTTCCTCCTACGAGCAGTACTTC. It specifies CASSPYAGSSYEQYF.

The chain is built from TRBV2 and TRBJ1-2, with D possibly being TRBD1 (6 bases). This CDR3 contains 15 residues. V dropped 3 bases and J dropped 4 bases, with 15 bases sitting between them. CDR1 is SNHLY, CDR2 FYNNEI, per germline. The CDR3 is CASSDRDRSSYGYTF. The CDR3 DNA reads as TGTGCCAGCAGTGACCGCGACAGGTCCAGCTATGGCTACACCTTC.

The chain employs TRBV4-1 and TRBJ2-1; 7 positions agree with TRBD1. Germline CDR1 reads MGHRA; CDR2 reads YSYEKL. J lost 6 bases, V lost 2 bases, and 19 bases had no gene match. This CDR3 region has 19 residues. The CDR3 here is CASSQPINPRDRTANEQFF. The CDR3 bases are TGCGCCAGCAGCCAACCAATTAATCCCCGGGACAGAACGGCCAATGAGCAGTTCTTC.

This clone was recorded once. This chain joins TRBV11-2 and TRBJ2-1; 9 bases line up with TRBD2. CDR3 length equals 15 residues. Trimming at V came to 4 bases and at J to 4 bases, leaving 5 bases not matched to a gene. CDR1 and CDR2 (germline): SGHAT, FQNNGV. The CDR3 DNA follows: TGTGCCAGCAGCTCCGAGCGGGGGGTATACAATGAGCAGTTCTTC. This translates into CASSSERGVYNEQFF. The entire variable domain, with the rest obtained from reference TRBV11-2 and TRBJ2-1, is as follows: EAGVAQSPRYKIIEKRQSVAFWCNPISGHATLYWYQQILGQGPKLLIQFQNNGVVDDSQLPKDRFSAERLKGVDSTLKIQPAKLEDSAVYLCASSSERGVYNEQFFGPGTRLTVL.

The chain joins TRBV5-1 to TRBJ2-2; D is possibly TRBD1 (6 bases). CDR1 is SGHRS and CDR2 is YFSETQ in the germline V gene. The CDR3 extends over 17 amino acids. Deletions cut 4 bases from V and 5 bases from J, with 21 bases between. CDR3 sequence reads: CASSPTVWGRGTGELFF. The CDR3 DNA reads as TGCGCCAGCAGCCCTACCGTCTGGGGGCGCGGGACCGGGGAGCTGTTTTTT.

In its sample, this clone was seen many times. CDR3 in amino acids: CASGSLGRGNTEAFF. CDR3 nucleotides: TGTGCCAGTGGTTCCCTGGGGAGGGGTAACACTGAAGCTTTCTTT. The rearrangement links TRBV19 to TRBJ1-1; D perhaps matches TRBD1 (5 bases). Germline V gene data show CDR1 as LNHDA and CDR2 as SQIVND (reference sequence). V gave up 8 bases and J gave up 2 bases, with 18 bases separating them. CDR3 length: 15 amino acids.

The chain joins TRBV5-1 to TRBJ1-1; D possibly corresponds to TRBD1 (6 bases). Trimming stripped 4 bases from V and 1 base from J, with 11 bases between. The length of the CDR3 is 14 residues. Germline CDR1 SGHRS, CDR2 YFSETQ. CDR3 sequence: CASSPGGTNTEAFF. DNA of the CDR3: TGCGCCAGCAGCCCTGGGGGCACGAACACTGAAGCTTTCTTT.

The chain uses TRBV29-1 and TRBJ1-1; D may be TRBD1 (5 bases). Germline V lookup: CDR1 SQVTM, CDR2 ANQGSEA. V was cut by 7 bases and J by 11 bases, with 20 bases left in between. The CDR3 spans 12 residues. This CDR3 is CSGQFGGETAFF. DNA of the CDR3: TGCAGCGGACAGTTTGGAGGGGAGACGGCTTTCTTT.

V usage is TRBV5-3 and J usage is TRBJ2-7; TRBD2 agrees at 14 bases. TRBV5-3 is given ORF status, its function remaining uncertain. The CDR3 has 18 amino acids. V gave up 3 bases and J gave up 0 bases; unmatched junction bases: 8. The CDR3 spells CARSSWTSGGYVSYEQYF. DNA of the CDR3: TGTGCCAGAAGCTCTTGGACTAGCGGGGGGTATGTCTCCTACGAGCAGTACTTC.

The chain is built from TRBV11-3 and TRBJ2-1; 11 bases map to TRBD1. Germline V gives CDR1 SGHNT, CDR2 YENEEA. V trimming: 4 bases; J trimming: 6 bases; junction bases outside the gene matches: 8. The CDR3 consists of 16 residues. The CDR3 sequence: CASSSAGTGGSNEQFF. As DNA, the CDR3 is TGTGCCAGCAGCTCTGCCGGGACAGGGGGGAGCAATGAGCAGTTCTTC.

The chain carries TRBV29-1 and TRBJ2-3, with a tentative D call TRBD2 (6 bases). The CDR3 consists of 11 residues. Germline V gives CDR1 SQVTM, CDR2 ANQGSEA. The V end lost 8 bases, the J end lost 3 bases, and 9 bases lay between the germline ends. CDR3 sequence (DNA): TGCAGCATTGGAGGGACAGATACGCAGTATTTT. It encodes CSIGGTDTQYF.

The chain carries TRBV5-1 and TRBJ2-2, with 10 positions matching TRBD1. The V gene's germline CDR1 is SGHRS and CDR2 YFSETQ. This CDR3 is built from 15 residues. The ends lost 4 bases at V and 4 bases at J; junction bases unmatched: 4. The CDR3 loop is CASSGGQGGTGELFF. The CDR3 nucleotides read TGCGCCAGCAGCGGAGGACAGGGGGGCACCGGGGAGCTGTTTTTT.

The rearrangement links TRBV6-5 to TRBJ1-2, with 9 bases fitting TRBD1. CDR3 length equals 15 residues. Trimming at V came to 2 bases and at J to 9 bases, leaving 10 bases not matched to a gene. Germline lookup yields CDR1 MNHEY and CDR2 SVGAGI. In DNA, the CDR3 is TGTGCCAGCAGTTACCACTCGGGACAGGGTTTCAGCTACACCTTC. Its protein is CASSYHSGQGFSYTF.

The chain links TRBV2 to TRBJ1-2; 12 nucleotides match TRBD1. The CDR3 runs 16 residues. J was trimmed by 5 bases and V by 6 bases; bases with no gene match: 10. CDR1 SNHLY and CDR2 FYNNEI come from the germline V gene. CDR3 in DNA: TGTGCCAGCAGAGCTGGGGGACAGGGGGCGATTTATGGCTACACCTTC. It encodes CASRAGGQGAIYGYTF. Complete variable domain (other parts from reference TRBV2 and TRBJ1-2): EPEVTQTPSHQVTQMGQEVILRCVPISNHLYFYWYRQILGQKVEFLVSFYNNEISEKSEIFDDQFSVERPDGSNFTLKIRSTKLEDSAMYFCASRAGGQGAIYGYTFGSGTRLTVV.

The chain links TRBV25-1 to TRBJ2-2; D might be TRBD2 (7 bases). V was clipped by 2 bases and J by 6 bases, with 16 bases between them. The CDR3 contains 16 residues. The germline V gene encodes CDR1 MGHDK and CDR2 SYGVNS. The CDR3 protein is CASSENRGAFSGELFF. Here the CDR3 DNA reads TGTGCCAGCAGTGAAAATCGGGGGGCTTTCTCCGGGGAGCTGTTTTTT.

The V and J genes are TRBV18 and TRBJ1-6; TRBD1 agrees at 9 bases. V lost 5 bases, J lost 7 bases, and 6 bases stayed unmatched. The V gene's germline CDR1 is KGHSH and CDR2 LQKENI. This CDR3 contains 15 residues. The CDR3 sequence is CASSSSGQGNSPLHF. CDR3 nucleotides: TGTGCCAGCTCATCTTCGGGACAGGGAAATTCACCCCTCCACTTT.

J is TRBJ2-7 and V is TRBV18; TRBD1 matches at 7 bases. Germline loops: CDR1 KGHSH, CDR2 LQKENI. The CDR3 totals 13 residues. J gave up 3 bases and V 3 bases, and 2 bases lay outside the gene matches. The CDR3 region has the DNA TGTGCCAGCTCACCTAGACAGGGCTACGAGCAGTACTTC. Encoded protein: CASSPRQGYEQYF.

This chain connects TRBV7-2 to TRBJ2-3, with 7 bases that match TRBD1. CDR1 is SGHTA, CDR2 FQGNSA, per germline. With V trimmed by 4 bases and J by 4 bases, 17 bases remained unmatched. The CDR3 contains 18 residues. CDR3 in amino acids: CASSSRQGSSDLSDTQYF. CDR3 in DNA: TGTGCCAGCAGCTCGAGACAGGGATCGTCGGATTTGTCAGATACGCAGTATTTT.

The chain is built from TRBV4-2 and TRBJ1-2, with a possible D match to TRBD1 (5 bases). This CDR3 spans 14 amino acids. V was pared by 1 base and J by 3 bases, with 9 bases between. CDR1 is LGHNA and CDR2 is YNFKEQ in the germline V gene. The DNA of the CDR3 is TGTGCCAGCAGCCAAGGCGAGACAGACTATGGCTACACCTTC. This gives the protein CASSQGETDYGYTF.

The V gene is TRBV7-9, the J gene TRBJ2-2; TRBD1 agrees at 7 bases. The J segment lost 2 bases and the V segment lost 5 bases, leaving 14 bases of the junction unmatched. The CDR3 spans 18 residues. Germline CDR1 is SEHNR and CDR2 is FQNEAQ (reference sequence). The CDR3 loop is CASSTTGSTGLNTGELFF. CDR3 bases: TGTGCCAGCAGCACGACAGGGTCAACGGGCCTTAACACCGGGGAGCTGTTTTTT. The full variable domain, in which reference TRBV7-9 and TRBJ2-2 provide the parts outside the CDR3, is DTGVSQNPRHKITKRGQNVTFRCDPISEHNRLYWYRQTLGQGPEFLTYFQNEAQLEKSRLLSDRFSAERPKGSFSTLEIQRTEQGDSAMYLCASSTTGSTGLNTGELFFGEGSRLTVL.

This clone was seen a handful of times. The chain is built from TRBV25-1 and TRBJ2-7, with 8 bases that match TRBD1. V lost 9 bases, J lost 7 bases, and 11 bases stayed unmatched. The CDR3 loop spans 13 amino acids. Germline V gene data show CDR1 as MGHDK and CDR2 as SYGVNS. CDR3 DNA: TGTGCCAGGCCGGGACAGGTGACTCAAGAGCAGTACTTC. This codes for CARPGQVTQEQYF.